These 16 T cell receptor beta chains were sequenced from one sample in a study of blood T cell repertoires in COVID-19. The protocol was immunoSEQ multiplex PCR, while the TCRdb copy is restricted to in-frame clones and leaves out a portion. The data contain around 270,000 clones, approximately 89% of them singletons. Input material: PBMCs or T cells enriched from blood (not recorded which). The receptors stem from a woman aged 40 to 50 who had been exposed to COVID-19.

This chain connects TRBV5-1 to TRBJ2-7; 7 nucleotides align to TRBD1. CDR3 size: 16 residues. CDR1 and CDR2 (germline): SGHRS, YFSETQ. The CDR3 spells CASSRDPGQSSYEQYV. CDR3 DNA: TGTGCCAGCAGTCGCGATCCGGGACAGTCCTCCTACGAGCAGTACGTC.

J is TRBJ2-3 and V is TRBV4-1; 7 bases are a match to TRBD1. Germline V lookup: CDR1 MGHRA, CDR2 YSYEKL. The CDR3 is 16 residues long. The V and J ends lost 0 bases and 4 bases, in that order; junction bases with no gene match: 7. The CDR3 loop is CASSQDVGGRADTQYF. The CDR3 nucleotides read TGCGCCAGCAGCCAAGATGTAGGGGGCCGGGCAGATACGCAGTATTTT.

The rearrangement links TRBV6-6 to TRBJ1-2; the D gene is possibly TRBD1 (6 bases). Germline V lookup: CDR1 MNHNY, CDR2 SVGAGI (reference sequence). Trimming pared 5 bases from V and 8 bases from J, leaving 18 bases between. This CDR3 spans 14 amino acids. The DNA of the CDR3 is TGTGCCAGCAGTCGATCCTCAGGGGATCACGGCTACACCTTC. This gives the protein CASSRSSGDHGYTF.

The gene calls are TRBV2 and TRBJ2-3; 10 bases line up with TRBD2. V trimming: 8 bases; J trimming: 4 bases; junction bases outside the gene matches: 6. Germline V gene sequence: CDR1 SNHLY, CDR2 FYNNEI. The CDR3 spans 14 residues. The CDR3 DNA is TGTGCCAGCTACAGCGGGGGGGGCCCAGATACGCAGTATTTT. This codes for CASYSGGGPDTQYF.

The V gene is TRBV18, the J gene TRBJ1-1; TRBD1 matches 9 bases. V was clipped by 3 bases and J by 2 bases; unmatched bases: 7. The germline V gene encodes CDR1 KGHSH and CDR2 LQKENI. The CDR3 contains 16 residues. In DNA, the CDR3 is TGTGCCAGCTCACCCCTCAGACAGGGGGTAAACACTGAAGCTTTCTTT. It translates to CASSPLRQGVNTEAFF.

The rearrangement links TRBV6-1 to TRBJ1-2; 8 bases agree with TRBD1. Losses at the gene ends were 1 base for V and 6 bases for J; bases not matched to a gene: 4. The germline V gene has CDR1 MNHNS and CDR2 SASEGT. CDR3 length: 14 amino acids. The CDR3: CASSEVDRVNGYTF. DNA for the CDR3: TGTGCCAGCAGTGAAGTGGACAGGGTCAATGGCTACACCTTC.

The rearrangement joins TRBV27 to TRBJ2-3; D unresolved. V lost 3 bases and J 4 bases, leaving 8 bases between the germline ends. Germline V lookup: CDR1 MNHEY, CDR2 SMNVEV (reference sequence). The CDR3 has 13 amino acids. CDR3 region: CASSFPPSDTQYF. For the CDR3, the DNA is TGTGCCAGCAGTTTCCCCCCCTCAGATACGCAGTATTTT.

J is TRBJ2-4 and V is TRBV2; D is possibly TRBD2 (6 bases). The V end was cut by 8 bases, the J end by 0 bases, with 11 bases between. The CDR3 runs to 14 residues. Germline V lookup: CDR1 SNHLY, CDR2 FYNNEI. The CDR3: CASQTSQAKNIQYF. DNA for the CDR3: TGTGCCAGCCAGACTAGTCAAGCCAAAAACATTCAGTACTTC.

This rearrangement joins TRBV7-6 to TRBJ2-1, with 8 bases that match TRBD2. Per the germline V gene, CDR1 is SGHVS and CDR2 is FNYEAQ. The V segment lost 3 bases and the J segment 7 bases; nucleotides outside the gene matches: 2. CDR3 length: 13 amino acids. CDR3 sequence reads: CASSFSGGNEQFF. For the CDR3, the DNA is TGTGCCAGCAGCTTTTCGGGAGGGAATGAGCAGTTCTTC.

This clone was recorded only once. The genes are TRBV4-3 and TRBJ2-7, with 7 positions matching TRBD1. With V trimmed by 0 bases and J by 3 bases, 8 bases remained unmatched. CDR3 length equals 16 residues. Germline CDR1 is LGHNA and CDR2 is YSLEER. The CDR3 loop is CASSQDGAGGYYEQYF. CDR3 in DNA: TGCGCCAGCAGCCAAGATGGGGCAGGGGGATACTACGAGCAGTACTTC.

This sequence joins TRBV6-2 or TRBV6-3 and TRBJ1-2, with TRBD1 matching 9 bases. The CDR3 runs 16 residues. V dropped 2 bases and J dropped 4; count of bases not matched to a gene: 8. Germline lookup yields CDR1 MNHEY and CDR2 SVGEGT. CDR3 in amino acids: CASSYRDRAHIYGYTF. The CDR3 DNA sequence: TGTGCCAGCAGTTACCGGGACAGGGCGCATATCTATGGCTACACCTTC.

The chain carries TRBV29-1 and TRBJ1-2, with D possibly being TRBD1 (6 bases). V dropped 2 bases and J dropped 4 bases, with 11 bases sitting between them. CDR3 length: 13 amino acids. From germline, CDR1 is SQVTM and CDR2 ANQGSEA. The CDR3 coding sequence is TGCAGCGTTGAACTACAGGGTCGCTATGGCTACACCTTC. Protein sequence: CSVELQGRYGYTF.

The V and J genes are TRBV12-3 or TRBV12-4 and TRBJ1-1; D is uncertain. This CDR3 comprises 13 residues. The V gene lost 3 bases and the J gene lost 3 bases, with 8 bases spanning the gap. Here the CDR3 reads CASSFLGYTEAFF. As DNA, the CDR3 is TGTGCCAGCAGTTTTCTAGGTTACACTGAAGCTTTCTTT.

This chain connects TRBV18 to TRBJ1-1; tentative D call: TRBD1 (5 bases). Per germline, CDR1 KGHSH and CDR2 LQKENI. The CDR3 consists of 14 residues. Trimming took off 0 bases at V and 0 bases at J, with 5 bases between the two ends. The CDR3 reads CASSPPGLNTEAFF. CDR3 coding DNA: TGTGCCAGCTCACCACCGGGGCTGAACACTGAAGCTTTCTTT.

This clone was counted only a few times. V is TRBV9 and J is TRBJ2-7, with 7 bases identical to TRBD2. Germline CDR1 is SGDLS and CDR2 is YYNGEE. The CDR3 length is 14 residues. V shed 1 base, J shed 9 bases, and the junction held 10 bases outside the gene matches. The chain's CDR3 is CASSVRLERDVQYV. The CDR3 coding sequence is TGTGCCAGCAGCGTACGGTTGGAGCGGGACGTGCAGTACGTC.

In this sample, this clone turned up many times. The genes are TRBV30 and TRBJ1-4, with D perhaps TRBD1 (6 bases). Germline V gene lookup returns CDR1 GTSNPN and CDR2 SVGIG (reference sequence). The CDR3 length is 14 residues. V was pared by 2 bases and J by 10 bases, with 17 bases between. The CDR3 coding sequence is TGTGCCTGGAGTCAGACAGGCCTCCTGGGAAAACTGTTTTTT. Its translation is CAWSQTGLLGKLFF.